This TCR beta chain was sequenced in a study of blood T cell repertoires in COVID-19. Whole-study context: T cells, B-cell-depleted T cells, or PBMCs supplied cDNA or gDNA.

Using immunoSEQ multiplex PCR, the repertoire was profiled, and TCRdb retains in-frame clones only, with some absent. The sample carries approximately 210,000 clones, approximately 80% recorded once. CDR1 is SNHLY, CDR2 FYNNEI, per germline. This CDR3 contains 13 residues. Trimming at V came to 5 bases and at J to 6 bases, leaving 4 bases not matched to a gene. The sample comprised peripheral blood. The TCR sequence derives from an elderly woman with COVID-19, enrolled during active disease. This sequence joins TRBV2 and TRBJ2-3, with TRBD1 identical over 8 bases. In DNA form, the CDR3 reads TGTGCCAGCAGTTCCGGACAGGGCGATACGCAGTATTTT. Translated: CASSSGQGDTQYF.